Each of the 14 T cell receptor beta chains below was sequenced from the same sample in a study of control samples from healthy donors and cancer patients. Sequencing used immunoSEQ multiplex PCR; TCRdb keeps in-frame clones, though not all of them. The sample records 120,000 or so clones, around 86% being singletons. Sequenced: blood. Receptors were obtained from a man aged 35 to 55 in good health.

CDR3 in DNA: TGTGCCAGCTCACCACCTGCTAGCTCCTACAATGAGCAGTTCTTC. This encodes CASSPPASSYNEQFF. V gene TRBV18 combines with J gene TRBJ2-1; no reliable D call. The germline CDR1 and CDR2 sequences are KGHSH and LQKENI. V gave up 0 bases and J gave up 0 bases, with 6 bases separating them. There are 15 residues in the CDR3.

V usage is TRBV21-1 and J usage is TRBJ1-2. TRBV21-1 is designated a pseudogene. The CDR3 is made up of 11 amino acids. The CDR3 region has the DNA TGTGCCAGCACTATGGACTTTGGCTACACCTTC. Translated, it gives CASTMDFGYTF.

The rearrangement joins TRBV4-1 to TRBJ2-7; D gene unclear. The CDR3 is 13 amino acids. V was trimmed by 1 base and J by 2 bases, leaving 6 bases between them. CDR1 is MGHRA and CDR2 is YSYEKL in the germline V gene. The CDR3: CASSQGPPYEQYF. For the CDR3, the DNA is TGCGCCAGCAGCCAAGGGCCCCCCTACGAGCAGTACTTC.

J is TRBJ1-2 and V is TRBV15; D may be TRBD1 (6 bases). The CDR3 covers 15 residues. Germline values: CDR1 LNHNV, CDR2 YYDKDF (reference sequence). With 1 base removed from V and 4 bases from J, the gap between germline ends came to 13 bases. The CDR3 spells CATSRVILDSYGYTF. The CDR3 region has the DNA TGTGCCACCAGCAGAGTTATTTTGGACAGCTATGGCTACACCTTC. The full variable domain, in which reference TRBV15 and TRBJ1-2 provide the parts outside the CDR3, is DAMVIQNPRYQVTQFGKPVTLSCSQTLNHNVMYWYQQKSSQAPKLLFHYYDKDFNNEADTPDNFQSRRPNTSFCFLDIRSPGLGDTAMYLCATSRVILDSYGYTFGSGTRLTVV.

The V and J genes are TRBV2 and TRBJ1-1; 7 bases line up with TRBD1. CDR1 SNHLY and CDR2 FYNNEI come from the germline V gene. The CDR3 has 13 amino acids. J gave up 4 bases and V 6 bases, and 5 bases lay outside the gene matches. CDR3 sequence reads: CASSGQGVTEAFF. The CDR3 nucleotides read TGTGCCAGCAGCGGGCAGGGGGTCACTGAAGCTTTCTTT. The full variable domain, rest sourced from reference TRBV2 and TRBJ1-1, is EPEVTQTPSHQVTQMGQEVILRCVPISNHLYFYWYRQILGQKVEFLVSFYNNEISEKSEIFDDQFSVERPDGSNFTLKIRSTKLEDSAMYFCASSGQGVTEAFFGQGTRLTVV.

The chain has TRBV7-2 and TRBJ1-2, with no clear D. Germline V CDR1 and CDR2: SGHTA, FQGNSA. The V and J ends lost 4 bases and 1 base respectively, with 7 bases between them. CDR3 size: 13 residues. The CDR3, as DNA: TGTGCCAGCAGCTCCGATTTTAACTATGGCTACACCTTC. Its translation is CASSSDFNYGYTF.

This clone was found a few times. The chain uses TRBV24-1 and TRBJ2-5; D remains ambiguous. Germline V gene lookup returns CDR1 KGHDR and CDR2 SFDVKD. The CDR3 consists of 11 residues. Trimming took 4 bases from V and 4 from J, leaving 3 bases between them. The CDR3 sequence is CATSEGETQYF. CDR3 bases: TGTGCCACCAGTGAGGGAGAGACCCAGTACTTC.

The chain carries TRBV2 and TRBJ2-7, with 10 bases matching TRBD2. The CDR3 runs 15 residues. The germline CDR1 and CDR2 sequences are SNHLY and FYNNEI. J was trimmed by 0 bases and V by 6 bases; bases with no gene match: 5. CDR3 bases: TGTGCCAGCAGCCTAGCGGGGGACCACTCCTACGAGCAGTACTTC. This codes for CASSLAGDHSYEQYF.

CDR3 protein: CSVVRQGRRSEAFF. CDR3 nucleotide sequence: TGCAGCGTTGTTCGTCAGGGGCGGAGGTCTGAAGCTTTCTTT. This chain connects TRBV29-1 to TRBJ1-1, with D tentatively TRBD1 (6 bases). CDR1 is SQVTM and CDR2 is ANQGSEA in the germline V gene. V gave up 4 bases and J gave up 6 bases, with 18 bases separating them. The CDR3 is made up of 14 amino acids. The whole variable domain, filled in from reference TRBV29-1 and TRBJ1-1, reads SAVISQKPSRDICQRGTSLTIQCQVDSQVTMMFWYRQQPGQSLTLIATANQGSEATYESGFVIDKFPISRPNLTFSTLTVSNMSPEDSSIYLCSVVRQGRRSEAFFGQGTRLTVV.

The J gene is TRBJ2-1, the V gene TRBV24-1; no firm D call. The CDR3 loop spans 13 amino acids. CDR1 is KGHDR, CDR2 SFDVKD, per germline. V lost 3 bases and J 4 bases, leaving 6 bases between the germline ends. The CDR3 reads CATSDTGYNEQFF. The CDR3 DNA follows: TGTGCCACCAGTGATACCGGGTACAATGAGCAGTTCTTC.

The J gene is TRBJ1-1, the V gene TRBV6-5, with D unresolved. V was trimmed by 4 bases and J by 4 bases, leaving 19 bases between them. CDR1 MNHEY and CDR2 SVGAGI come from the germline V gene. The CDR3 covers 16 residues. CDR3 in DNA: TGTGCCAGCAGTTCTCGGGAGGCCCCGGCAGGCACTGAAGCTTTCTTT. Encoded protein: CASSSREAPAGTEAFF.

The chain links TRBV5-4 to TRBJ2-7, with 7 bases identical to TRBD2. The CDR3 has 17 residues. Germline assignment: CDR1 SGHNT and CDR2 YYREEE (reference sequence). V shed 4 bases and J 0 bases; nucleotides not matched to a gene: 13. The chain's CDR3 is CASSPVRAGVNSYEQYF. CDR3 in DNA: TGTGCCAGCAGCCCGGTCAGGGCGGGGGTGAACTCCTACGAGCAGTACTTC.

This clone was seen just once. The gene calls are TRBV11-3 and TRBJ2-7; 7 bases match TRBD1. The CDR3 has 13 residues. Germline assignment: CDR1 SGHNT and CDR2 YENEEA. V shed 3 bases and J 4 bases; nucleotides not matched to a gene: 3. This chain's CDR3 is CASSFSRGYEQYF. CDR3 bases: TGTGCCAGCAGCTTCTCCAGGGGGTACGAGCAGTACTTC.

This clone is deemed medium-sized. The chain combines TRBV7-8 with TRBJ2-7; 7 nucleotides line up with TRBD1. The junction had 14 bases not matched to a gene; V was cut back by 5 bases and J by 7 bases. Germline V gives CDR1 SGHVS, CDR2 FQNEAQ. CDR3 size: 15 residues. The CDR3 is CASSQRQGPSGEQYF. CDR3 coding DNA: TGTGCCAGCAGCCAGAGACAGGGCCCCTCTGGAGAGCAGTACTTC. Looking up the rest from reference TRBV7-8 and TRBJ2-7 gives the full variable domain: GAGVSQSPRYKVAKRGQDVALRCDPISGHVSLFWYQQALGQGPEFLTYFQNEAQLDKSGLPSDRFFAERPEGSVSTLKIQRTQQEDSAVYLCASSQRQGPSGEQYFGPGTRLTVT.